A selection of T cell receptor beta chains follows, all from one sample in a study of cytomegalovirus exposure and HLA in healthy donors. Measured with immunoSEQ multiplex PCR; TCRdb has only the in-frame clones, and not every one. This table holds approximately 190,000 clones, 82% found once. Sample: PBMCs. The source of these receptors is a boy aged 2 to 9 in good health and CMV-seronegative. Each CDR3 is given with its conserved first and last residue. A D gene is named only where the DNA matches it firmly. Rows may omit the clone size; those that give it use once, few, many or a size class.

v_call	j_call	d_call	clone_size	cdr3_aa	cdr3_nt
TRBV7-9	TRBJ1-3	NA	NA	CASGGRNTIYF	TGTGCCAGCGGGGGCCGAAACACCATATATTTT
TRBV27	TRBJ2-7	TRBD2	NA	CASSLLAGGPRRYF	TGTGCCAGCAGTTTATTGGCGGGGGGGCCCAGACGGTACTTC
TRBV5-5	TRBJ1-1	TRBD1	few	CASSFAGTGIGAFF	TGTGCCAGCAGCTTTGCTGGGACAGGGATCGGAGCTTTCTTT
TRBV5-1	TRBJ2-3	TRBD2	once	CASSLAAGGPDTQYF	TGCGCCAGCAGCTTGGCCGCGGGGGGGCCGGATACGCAGTATTTT
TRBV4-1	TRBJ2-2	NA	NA	CASSQDPGLRTGELFF	TGCGCCAGCAGCCAAGACCCCGGACTCCGCACCGGGGAGCTGTTTTTT
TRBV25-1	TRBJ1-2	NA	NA	CASSEYSGYGYTF	TGTGCCAGCAGTGAATATAGCGGATATGGCTACACCTTC
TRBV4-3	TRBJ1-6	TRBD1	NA	CASSPHGLRGNSPLHF	TGCGCCAGCAGCCCCCATGGGCTCAGGGGGAATTCACCCCTCCACTTT
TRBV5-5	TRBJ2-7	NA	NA	CASSLASAGRGDEQYF	TGTGCCAGCAGCTTGGCCTCTGCGGGCAGGGGGGACGAGCAGTACTTC
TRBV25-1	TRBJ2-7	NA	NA	CASSEEGGAYEQYF	TGTGCCAGCAGTGAAGAGGGTGGGGCCTACGAGCAGTACTTC
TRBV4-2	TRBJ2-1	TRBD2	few	CASSQGLADYNEQFF	TGTGCCAGCAGCCAAGGACTAGCGGATTACAATGAGCAGTTCTTC
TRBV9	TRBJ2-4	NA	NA	CASSVVEGIQYF	TGTGCCAGCAGCGTAGTGGAGGGGATTCAGTACTTC
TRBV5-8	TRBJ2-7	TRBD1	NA	CASSRTGPYEQYF	TGTGCCAGCAGCCGGACAGGCCCCTACGAGCAGTACTTC
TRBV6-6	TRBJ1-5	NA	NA	CASSTDSNQPQHF	TGTGCCAGCAGTACAGACAGCAATCAGCCCCAGCATTTT
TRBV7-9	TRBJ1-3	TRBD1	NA	CASSNQDRGNTIYF	TGTGCCAGCAGCAACCAGGACAGGGGAAACACCATATATTTT
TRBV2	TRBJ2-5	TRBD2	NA	CASSGLAPETQYF	TGTGCTAGCAGCGGACTAGCTCCGGAGACCCAGTACTTC
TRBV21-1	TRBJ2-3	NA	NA	CASRGVVTRPDTQYF	TGTGCCAGCAGGGGGGTAGTGACTAGGCCAGATACGCAGTATTTT
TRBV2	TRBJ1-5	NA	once	CASRGGYNQPQHF	TGTGCCAGCAGAGGCGGTTACAATCAGCCCCAGCATTTT
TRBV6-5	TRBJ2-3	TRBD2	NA	CASRPAGGGDTQYF	TGTGCCAGCAGACCAGCGGGGGGGGGAGATACGCAGTATTTT
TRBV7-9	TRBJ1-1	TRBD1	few	CASSLLGQGKNTEAFF	TGTGCCAGCAGCTTACTTGGACAGGGCAAGAACACTGAAGCTTTCTTT
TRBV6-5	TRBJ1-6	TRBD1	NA	CASRLQGAYNSPLHF	TGTGCCAGCAGGCTACAGGGGGCCTATAATTCACCCCTCCACTTT
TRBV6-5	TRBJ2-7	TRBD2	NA	CASWRGGPSYEQYF	TGTGCCAGCTGGCGGGGGGGGCCCTCCTACGAGCAGTACTTC
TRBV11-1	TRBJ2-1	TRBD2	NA	CASRPTSGGAFVWDEQFF	TGTGCCAGCAGACCTACTAGCGGGGGGGCCTTCGTATGGGATGAGCAGTTCTTC
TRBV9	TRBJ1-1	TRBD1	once	CASSPRTGIGAFF	TGTGCCAGCAGCCCTCGGACAGGTATAGGGGCTTTCTTT
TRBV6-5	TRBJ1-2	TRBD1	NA	CASSSPGQWGYTF	TGTGCCAGCAGTTCACCGGGACAGTGGGGCTACACCTTC
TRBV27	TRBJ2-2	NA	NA	CASSLSGYGELFF	TGTGCCAGCAGTTTATCCGGTTACGGGGAGCTGTTTTTT
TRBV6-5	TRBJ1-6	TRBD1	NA	CASRRAGQVNSPLHF	TGTGCCAGCAGACGGGCGGGACAGGTCAATTCACCCCTCCACTTT
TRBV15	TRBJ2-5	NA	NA	CATSPLPRGREETQYF	TGTGCCACCAGCCCCCTCCCTCGGGGAAGAGAAGAGACCCAGTACTTC
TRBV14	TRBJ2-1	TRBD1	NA	CASSQGDRIEFF	TGTGCCAGCAGCCAAGGGGACAGGATAGAGTTCTTC
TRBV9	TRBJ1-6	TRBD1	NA	CASSPGQGAYNSPLHF	TGTGCCAGCAGTCCCGGACAGGGGGCCTATAATTCACCCCTCCACTTT
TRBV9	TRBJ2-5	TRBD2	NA	CASSVGASGGQETQYF	TGTGCCAGCAGCGTAGGCGCTAGCGGGGGGCAAGAGACCCAGTACTTC
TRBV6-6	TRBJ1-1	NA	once	CASSSIGTLLNTEAFF	TGTGCCAGCAGTTCTATCGGGACACTTCTTAACACTGAAGCTTTCTTT
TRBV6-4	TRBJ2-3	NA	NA	CASSATGTGTDTQYF	TGTGCCAGCAGTGCGACCGGGACTGGCACAGATACGCAGTATTTT
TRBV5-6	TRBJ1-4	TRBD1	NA	CASSLGRGIFEEKLFF	TGTGCCAGCAGCTTGGGCAGGGGGATATTTGAGGAAAAACTGTTTTTT
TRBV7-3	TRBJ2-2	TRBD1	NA	CASSSQGVPGELFF	TGCGCCAGCAGTTCCCAGGGGGTACCCGGGGAGCTGTTTTTT
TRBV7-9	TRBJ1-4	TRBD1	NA	CASSSGTDNEKLFF	TGTGCCAGCAGCTCCGGGACAGATAATGAAAAACTGTTTTTT
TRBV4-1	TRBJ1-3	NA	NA	CASSHPGASGNTIYF	TGCGCCAGCAGTCACCCCGGAGCCTCTGGAAACACCATATATTTT
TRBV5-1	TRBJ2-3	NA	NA	CASSSSQGGPDTQYF	TGCGCCAGCAGCTCATCGCAAGGGGGTCCAGATACGCAGTATTTT
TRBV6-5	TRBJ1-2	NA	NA	CASSYLLGVSGGYTF	TGTGCCAGCAGTTACTTGTTAGGAGTGTCTGGGGGCTACACCTTC
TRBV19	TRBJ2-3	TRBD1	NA	CASRNRGLLPPTSTDTQYF	TGTGCCAGTAGGAACAGGGGGTTGTTGCCGCCCACTAGCACAGATACGCAGTATTTT
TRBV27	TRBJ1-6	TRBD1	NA	CASRTGVDSPLHF	TGTGCCAGCCGAACAGGGGTGGATTCACCCCTCCACTTT
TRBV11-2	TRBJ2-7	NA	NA	CASSLAAKSSYEQYF	TGTGCCAGCAGCTTAGCCGCCAAGAGCTCCTACGAGCAGTACTTC
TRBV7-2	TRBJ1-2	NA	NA	CASSPGHLNYGYTF	TGTGCCAGCAGCCCAGGACACCTCAACTATGGCTACACCTTC
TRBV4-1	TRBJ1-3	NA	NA	CASSQGTAGLSGNTIYF	TGCGCCAGCAGCCAAGGTACGGCAGGCCTTTCTGGAAACACCATATATTTT
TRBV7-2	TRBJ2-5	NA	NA	CASSFSGVKETQYF	TGTGCCAGCAGCTTTTCAGGGGTGAAAGAGACCCAGTACTTC
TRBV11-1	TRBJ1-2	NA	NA	CASSLNGGAGYAF	TGTGCCAGCAGCCTCAATGGAGGAGCTGGCTACGCCTTC
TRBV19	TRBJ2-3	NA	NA	CASSISRGGGTDTQYF	TGTGCCAGTAGTATCTCGAGGGGAGGGGGTACAGATACGCAGTATTTT
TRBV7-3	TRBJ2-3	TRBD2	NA	CASSSSGGIDTQYF	TGTGCCAGCAGCTCTAGCGGGGGGATAGATACGCAGTATTTT
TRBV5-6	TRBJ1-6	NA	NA	CASSLIFSSYNSPLHF	TGTGCCAGCAGCCTAATTTTTAGCTCCTATAATTCACCCCTCCACTTT
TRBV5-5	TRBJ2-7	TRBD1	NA	CASSPNRGPYEQYF	TGTGCCAGCAGCCCTAACAGGGGTCCCTACGAGCAGTACTTC
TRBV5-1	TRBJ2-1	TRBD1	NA	CASSQGQLNEQFF	TGCGCCAGCAGCCAGGGACAGCTTAATGAGCAGTTCTTC
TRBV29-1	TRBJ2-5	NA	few	CSVEGRVQETQYF	TGCAGCGTTGAAGGCAGGGTCCAAGAGACCCAGTACTTC
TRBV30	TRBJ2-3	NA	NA	CAWSGIAGPGTDTQYF	TGTGCCTGGAGTGGGATCGCGGGTCCCGGCACAGATACGCAGTATTTT
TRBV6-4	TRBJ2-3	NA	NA	CASSVRGDPSDTQYF	TGTGCCAGCAGTGTGCGGGGAGACCCTTCAGATACGCAGTATTTT
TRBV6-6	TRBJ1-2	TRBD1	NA	CASIRDRNYGYTF	TGTGCCAGCATTCGGGACAGAAACTATGGCTACACCTTC
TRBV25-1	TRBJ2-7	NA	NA	CASSESNRWEQYF	TGTGCCAGCAGTGAATCCAACCGGTGGGAGCAGTACTTC
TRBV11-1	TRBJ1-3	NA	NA	CASSLTSSGNTIYF	TGTGCCAGCAGCTTGACAAGCTCTGGAAACACCATATATTTT